This TCR beta chain comes out of a study of T cell repertoires in cytomegalovirus infection. General study findings and limits: Ex vivo, HLA-C-restricted CMV-specific TCR beta clonotypes prevailed over the rest of the response.

V gave up 2 bases and J gave up 1 base; unmatched junction bases: 6. Per germline, CDR1 SGHTA and CDR2 FQGNSA. This CDR3 is 17 amino acids long. This clonotype showed up just a few times. No antigen is known for it. TCRdb ran MiXCR on the reads and lists one entry per CDR3 protein. The repertoire holds 650,000 to 850,000 distinct CDR3 sequences, with 25% to 30% as singletons. This sequence originates from a human donor in good health (CMV status not recorded). Some clones in this sample may be carry-over from other donors' samples. The sample here was cultured CD8+ T cells from PBMCs, taken from culture after CMV antigen stimulation. The chain couples TRBV7-2 to TRBJ2-2; 8 bases fit TRBD2. The CDR3 region is CASSLPLAGLNTGELFF. The CDR3, as DNA: TGTGCCAGCAGCTTACCTTTAGCGGGGTTGAACACCGGGGAGCTGTTTTTT.